The clone carrying this T cell receptor (beta chain) has a count of ten or more. Its antigen remains unknown. The CDR3 is made up of 16 amino acids. Germline values: CDR1 DFQATT, CDR2 SNEGSKA (reference sequence). The junction had 7 bases not matched to a gene; V was cut back by 0 bases and J by 5 bases. The sample is drawn from a study of Graves' ophthalmopathy and Graves' hyperthyroidism. Whole-study results and caveats: The model reached approximately 70% sensitivity and around 74% specificity for predicting ophthalmopathy progression. Most clonotypes expanded in thyroid above 0.001 frequency were present in blood too.

Donors with ophthalmopathy: moderate-to-severe activity, CAS ≥3, NOSPECS ≥4, duration under 3 months. The authors amplified TCR beta CDR3 regions from RNA transcripts. HTBI primers primed a first-round RT-PCR, and a second-round multiplex PCR followed. In TCRdb, the multiplex PCR reads were re-called with MiXCR into one record per CDR3 protein. The data hold hundreds of thousands of distinct CDR3 sequences, with approximately 15% observed a single time. The TCR originated in a woman in her 30s with Graves' ophthalmopathy. Sequencing input: blood. The V call is TRBV20-1, the J call TRBJ2-5; 12 bases are shared with TRBD2. CDR3 DNA: TGCAGTGCTAGAGATTGGACTAGCGGGGATTGGGAGACCCAGTACTTC. It translates to CSARDWTSGDWETQYF.